What follows is one T cell receptor (beta chain) and its context. This specimen comes from a study of blood T cell repertoires in COVID-19. Clones were read by immunoSEQ multiplex PCR, and TCRdb kept only the in-frame ones, dropping some. The table lists 200,000 to 300,000 clones, 75% to 85% of them singletons. Unmatched junction bases numbered 6, after V lost 7 bases and J lost 4 bases. The CDR3 loop spans 13 amino acids. CDR1 is SQVTM and CDR2 is ANQGSEA in the germline V gene. The TCR comes from a human donor in a cohort sampled during active COVID-19. The source material was peripheral blood. This chain joins TRBV29-1 and TRBJ1-1; 10 positions match TRBD1. The CDR3 DNA reads as TGCAGCGGACGACAGGGGGCGGGCACTGAAGCTTTCTTT. This encodes CSGRQGAGTEAFF.